What follows are 8 T cell receptor beta chains derived from one specimen sequenced in a study of glioma-infiltrating T cells after dendritic cell vaccination. Time point denoted: after dendritic cell vaccination, including at tumor progression/relapse. TCRdb's table, derived via immunoSEQ multiplex PCR, lists solely in-frame clones and lacks some. The profile shows 85,000 to 100,000 clones, 65% to 85% of them singletons. The source material was blood, sampled after dendritic cell vaccination. The receptors originated from a human donor with glioblastoma.

The chain recombines TRBV30 with TRBJ1-6; 7 bases map to TRBD1. This CDR3 is 15 amino acids long. CDR1 and CDR2 from the germline V gene are GTSNPN and SVGIG (reference sequence). After removal of 2 bases from V and 1 base from J, the junction contained 2 bases not matched to a gene. The CDR3 DNA reads as TGTGCCTGGAGTCACAGGGGATCCTATAATTCACCCCTCCACTTT. It encodes CAWSHRGSYNSPLHF.

This clone was seen only once. The rearrangement links TRBV7-3 to TRBJ2-1, with 13 bases lining up with TRBD2. Germline V gene data show CDR1 as SGHTA and CDR2 as FQGTGA. The CDR3 contains 15 residues. V shed 4 bases, J shed 5 bases, and the junction held 2 bases outside the gene matches. The CDR3 here is CASSSGLAGHNEQFF. The CDR3 bases are TGTGCCAGCAGCTCGGGACTAGCGGGGCACAATGAGCAGTTCTTC.

About this clone: At one end, the junction sequence differs from germline, possibly due to a read error. For the CDR3, the DNA is TGTGCCACCACCAGACGCACAACCGGAGGGGTTGGTGAAAAACTGTTTTTT. Protein: CATTRRTTGGVGEKLFF. This rearrangement joins TRBV15 to TRBJ1-4; tentative D call: TRBD1 (5 bases). CDR1 is LNHNV and CDR2 is YYDKDF in the germline V gene (reference sequence). CDR3 length: 17 amino acids. The complete variable domain, with remaining parts taken from reference TRBV15 and TRBJ1-4, reads DAMVIQNPRYQVTQFGKPVTLSCSQTLNHNVMYWYQQKSSQAPKLLFHYYDKDFNNEADTPDNFQSRRPNTSFCFLDIRSPGLGDTAMYLCATTRRTTGGVGEKLFFGSGTQLSVL.

This clone is a singleton in its sample. The rearrangement links TRBV19 to TRBJ1-6; TRBD1 agrees at 10 bases. The V and J ends lost 5 bases and 10 bases, in that order; junction bases with no gene match: 8. The CDR3 has 15 amino acids. Germline-derived CDR1 and CDR2 are LNHDA and SQIVND (reference sequence). The DNA for the CDR3 is TGTGCCAGTAGTTTCCGGGACAGGGGTGCCTCACCCCTCCACTTT. Its translation is CASSFRDRGASPLHF.

This clone occurred once. The chain links TRBV19 to TRBJ2-2, with a tentative D call TRBD1 (5 bases). The V end was cut by 2 bases, the J end by 3 bases, with 7 bases between. The germline V gene has CDR1 LNHDA and CDR2 SQIVND (reference sequence). The CDR3 contains 14 residues. CDR3 residues: CASSIIGDTGELFF. CDR3 in DNA: TGTGCCAGTAGTATAATAGGGGACACCGGGGAGCTGTTTTTT.

The chain recombines TRBV6-4 with TRBJ2-1, with 11 nucleotides matching TRBD1. The germline gives CDR1 MRHNA, CDR2 SNTAGT. Trimming cost V 2 bases and J 0 bases; bases outside gene matches: 12. This CDR3 contains 20 residues. The CDR3 bases are TGTGCCAGCAGTGACCCCTCCGGACAGGGGGCCTTTAGCTCCTACAATGAGCAGTTCTTC. Its protein product is CASSDPSGQGAFSSYNEQFF.

J is TRBJ1-2 and V is TRBV6-5, with 7 nucleotides matching TRBD1. There are 15 residues in the CDR3. The V gene end was trimmed by 4 bases and the J gene end by 1 base; junction bases not matched to a gene: 6. Germline lookup yields CDR1 MNHEY and CDR2 SVGAGI. The CDR3 here is CASSSPGQLNYGYTF. In DNA, the CDR3 is TGTGCCAGCAGTTCACCGGGACAGCTTAACTATGGCTACACCTTC.

This sequence joins TRBV18 and TRBJ2-5, with a weak D call TRBD1 (6 bases). V lost 6 bases to trimming and J lost 4 bases, with 18 bases between them. This CDR3 has 15 amino acids. Per the germline V gene, CDR1 is KGHSH and CDR2 is LQKENI. CDR3 DNA: TGTGCCAGCTCGAGATGGGGACAAGGTGGAGAGACCCAGTACTTC. Translated: CASSRWGQGGETQYF.